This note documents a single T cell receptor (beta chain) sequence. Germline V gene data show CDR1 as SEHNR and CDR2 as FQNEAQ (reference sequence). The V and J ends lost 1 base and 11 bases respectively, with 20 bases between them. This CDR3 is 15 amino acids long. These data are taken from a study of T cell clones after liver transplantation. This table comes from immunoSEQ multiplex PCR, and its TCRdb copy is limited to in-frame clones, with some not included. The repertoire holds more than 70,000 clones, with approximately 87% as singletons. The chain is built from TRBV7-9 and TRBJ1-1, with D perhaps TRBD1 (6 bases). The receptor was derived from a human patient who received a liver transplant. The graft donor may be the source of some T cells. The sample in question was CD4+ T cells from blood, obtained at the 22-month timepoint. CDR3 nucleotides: TGTGCCAGCAGCTTAGAAAGGGGGACATCGAGGGATGCTTTCTTT. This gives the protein CASSLERGTSRDAFF.